This TCR beta chain was retrieved from a study of T cell repertoires in cytomegalovirus infection. Overall study context: The authors relied on CMV epitopes, both recently identified HLA-C-restricted and well-studied HLA-B-restricted. Findings and caveats of the study: Cumulative frequency of public TCR beta families picked out carriers of CMV plus the relevant HLA.

As regards this clonotype: What it recognizes is unknown.

Each CDR3 protein is one row after TCRdb ran MiXCR on the reads. The sample has some 940,000 distinct CDR3 sequences; about a third are singletons. The CDR3 covers 16 residues. Trimming removed 3 bases from V and 5 bases from J, with 14 bases in between. Germline V lookup: CDR1 ENHRY, CDR2 SYGVKD. This chain links TRBV10-3 with TRBJ1-6; D is ambiguous. Sample: cultured CD8+ T cells from PBMCs, taken from culture after CMV antigen stimulation. The receptor's source is a human donor in good health (CMV status not recorded). Some clones in this sample may be carry-over from other donors' samples. The CDR3 region is CAISEAGSDNNSPLHF. The CDR3 DNA is TGTGCCATCAGTGAAGCTGGCAGTGATAATAATTCACCCCTCCACTTT.